This T cell receptor beta chain is drawn from a study of cytomegalovirus exposure and HLA in healthy donors. Overall study context: Earlier results showed 120 million or so unique TCR beta sequences derived from roughly 180 million T cells.

PCR amplification relied on 60 Vbeta primers (plus 13 Jbeta primers). Assay: immunoSEQ multiplex PCR; the TCRdb copy retains only in-frame clones and omits some. The data contain approximately 300,000 clones, 80% of them singletons. Study-wide points: HLA restriction was apparent for most CMV-associated TCR beta chains in a later analysis.

In the case of this clone: Its target is unknown.

This CDR3 comprises 15 residues. Germline CDR1 MNHNY, CDR2 SVGAGI (reference sequence). The trim removed 2 bases at V and 1 base at J, leaving 4 bases unmatched. Donors showed nominal health when sampled, although they likely had unrecorded immune exposures. Sequencing was performed on PBMCs. This chain connects TRBV6-6 to TRBJ1-1, with 7 bases lining up with TRBD1. This TCR was sampled from a girl aged 2 to 10 in good health and CMV-seronegative. The CDR3 reads CASSYERTGNTEAFF. The CDR3 DNA is TGTGCCAGCAGTTACGAAAGGACAGGGAACACTGAAGCTTTCTTT.